Shown below are 2 T cell receptor beta chains from a single sample sequenced in a study of blood T cell repertoires in COVID-19. This table comes from immunoSEQ multiplex PCR, and its TCRdb copy is limited to in-frame clones, with some not included. This sample carries over 110,000 clones, roughly 82% of them seen once, and the ten largest clones take roughly 10%. Sequenced sample: peripheral blood. The receptors come from a man aged 60 to 75 with active or convalescent COVID-19.

This rearrangement joins TRBV21-1 to TRBJ2-5; the table's D gene call, TRBD2, was not cross checked with the DNA. TRBV21-1 is a documented pseudogene. This CDR3 is built from 16 residues. The CDR3 DNA sequence: TGTGCCAGCAGCAAAGGCCGACTCAGCGGGAAAGAGACCCAGTACTTC. It translates to CASSKGRLSGKETQYF.

The rearrangement joins TRBV18 to TRBJ1-1; D gene uncertain. Deletions cut 6 bases from V and 3 bases from J, with 14 bases between. This CDR3 is built from 14 residues. The germline V gene encodes CDR1 KGHSH and CDR2 LQKENI. The CDR3 reads CASSLLPMDTEAFF. The CDR3 nucleotides are TGTGCCAGCTCTCTCCTACCGATGGACACTGAAGCTTTCTTT. Complete variable domain (other parts from reference TRBV18 and TRBJ1-1): NAGVMQNPRHLVRRRGQEARLRCSPMKGHSHVYWYRQLPEEGLKFMVYLQKENIIDESGMPKERFSAEFPKEGPSILRIQQVVRGDSAAYFCASSLLPMDTEAFFGQGTRLTVV.